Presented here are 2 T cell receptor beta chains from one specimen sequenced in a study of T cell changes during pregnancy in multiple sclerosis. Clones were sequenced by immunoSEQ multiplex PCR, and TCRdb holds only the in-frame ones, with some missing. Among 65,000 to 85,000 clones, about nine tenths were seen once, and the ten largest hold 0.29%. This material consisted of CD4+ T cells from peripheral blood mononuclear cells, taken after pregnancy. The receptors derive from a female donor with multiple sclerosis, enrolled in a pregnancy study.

CDR3 in DNA: TGTGCCAGCAGCCACTCCAGGGGGTACGAGCAGTACTTC. Protein product: CASSHSRGYEQYF. The V gene is TRBV4-2, the J gene TRBJ2-7, with 7 nucleotides matching TRBD1. V trimming: 3 bases; J trimming: 4 bases; junction bases outside the gene matches: 3. The CDR3 covers 13 residues. Germline CDR1 and CDR2: LGHNA and YNFKEQ.

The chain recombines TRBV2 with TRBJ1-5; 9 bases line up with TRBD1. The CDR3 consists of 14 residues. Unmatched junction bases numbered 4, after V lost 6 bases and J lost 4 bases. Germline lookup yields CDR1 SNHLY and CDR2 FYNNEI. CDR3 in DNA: TGTGCCAGCAGCGGACAGGGGCGGAATCAGCCCCAGCATTTT. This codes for CASSGQGRNQPQHF.